The T cell receptor (beta chain) described here comes from a study of T cell changes during pregnancy in multiple sclerosis. Produced via immunoSEQ multiplex PCR; TCRdb's table is partial and in-frame only. Among around 56,000 clones listed, 75% to 90% were seen once. Germline V gene lookup returns CDR1 SGHKS and CDR2 YYEKEE (reference sequence). V was trimmed by 2 bases and J by 6 bases, leaving 6 bases between them. CDR3 length: 13 residues. This rearrangement joins TRBV5-5 to TRBJ1-6; D might be TRBD1 (6 bases). The sequences come from peripheral blood, collected after pregnancy. This sequence originates from a female donor with multiple sclerosis, enrolled in a pregnancy study. CDR3 sequence reads: CASSLGGNSPLHF. The CDR3 DNA is TGTGCCAGCAGCTTAGGGGGTAATTCACCCCTCCACTTT.